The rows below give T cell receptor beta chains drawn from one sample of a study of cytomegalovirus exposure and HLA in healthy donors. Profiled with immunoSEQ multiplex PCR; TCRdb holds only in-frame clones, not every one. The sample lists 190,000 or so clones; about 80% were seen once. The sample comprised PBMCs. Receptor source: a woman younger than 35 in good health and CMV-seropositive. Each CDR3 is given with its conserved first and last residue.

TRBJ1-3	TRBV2	CASYRDSGNTIYF
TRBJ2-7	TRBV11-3	CASSLGVSGGTYEQYF
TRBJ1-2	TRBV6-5	CASSQRPLGDYTF
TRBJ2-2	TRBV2	CASSGTPGLARVTGELFF
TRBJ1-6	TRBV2	CASSERGQDNSPLHF
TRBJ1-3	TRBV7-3	CASSLGTGRNTIYF
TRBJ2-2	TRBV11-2	CASSLYRVILSTGELFF
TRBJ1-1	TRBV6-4	CASRLDRSNGEAFF
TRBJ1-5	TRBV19	CASMNLGQGKSNQPQHF
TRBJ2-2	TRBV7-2	CASSSDRSAGELFF
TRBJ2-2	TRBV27	CASSWGSGELFF
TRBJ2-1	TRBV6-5	CASSPRAGGYNEQFF
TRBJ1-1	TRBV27	CASSLGDSSEAFF
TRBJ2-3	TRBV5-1	CASSFWDSGSGTQYF
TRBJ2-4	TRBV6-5	CASSPLGNLNIQYF
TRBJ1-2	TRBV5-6	CASSPGAGTPYGYTF
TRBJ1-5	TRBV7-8	CASSTGTVQPQHF
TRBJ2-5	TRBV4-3	CASSQEEGPGETQYF
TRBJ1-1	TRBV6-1	CASRRTGEAFF
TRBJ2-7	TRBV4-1	CASSQDRGQYEQYF
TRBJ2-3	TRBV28	CASSLFRLREKTDTQYF
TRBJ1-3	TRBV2	CASRNDRSSGNTIYF
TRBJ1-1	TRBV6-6	CASSYSSGGKGTEAFF
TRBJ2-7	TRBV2	CASSPSRGNYEQYF
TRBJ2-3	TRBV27	CASRGLAGTSTDTQYF
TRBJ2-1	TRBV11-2	CASSLLDTYNEQFF
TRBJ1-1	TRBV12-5	CASGLGHFEAFF
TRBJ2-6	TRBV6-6	CASISGANVLTF
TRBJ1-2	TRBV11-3	CASSLDGYGYTF
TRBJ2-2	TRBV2	CAGFPRTGGTGELFF
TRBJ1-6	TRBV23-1	CASSQVWGSAYYNSPLHF
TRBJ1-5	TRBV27	CASSLYRGGGQPQHF
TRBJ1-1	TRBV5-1	CASSPGFGGTEAFF